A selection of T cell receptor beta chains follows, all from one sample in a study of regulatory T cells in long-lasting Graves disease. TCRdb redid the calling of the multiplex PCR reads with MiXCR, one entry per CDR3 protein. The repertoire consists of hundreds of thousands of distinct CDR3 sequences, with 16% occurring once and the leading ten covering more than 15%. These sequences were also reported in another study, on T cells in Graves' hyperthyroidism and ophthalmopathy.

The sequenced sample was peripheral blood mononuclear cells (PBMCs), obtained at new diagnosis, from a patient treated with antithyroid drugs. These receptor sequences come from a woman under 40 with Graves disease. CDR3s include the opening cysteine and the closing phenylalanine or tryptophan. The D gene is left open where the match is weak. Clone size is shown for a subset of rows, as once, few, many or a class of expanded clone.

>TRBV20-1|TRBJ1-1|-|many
TGCAGTGCTAGAGATTTTTTAGACACTGAAGCTTTCTTT
CSARDFLDTEAFF
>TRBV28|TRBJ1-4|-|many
TGTGCCAGCAGTTCGCGCAAGTCCAAGATGGGTGAAAAACTGTTTTTT
CASSSRKSKMGEKLFF
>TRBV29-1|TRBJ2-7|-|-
TGCAGCGTTGAATCGGGCGAGCAGTACTTC
CSVESGEQYF
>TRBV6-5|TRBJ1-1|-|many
TGTGCCAGCAGTTACTCAGCCAGCCAGGCGAACACTGAAGCTTTCTTT
CASSYSASQANTEAFF
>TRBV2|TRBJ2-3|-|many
TGTGCCAGCAAGCTAGATAGCACAGATACGCAGTATTTT
CASKLDSTDTQYF
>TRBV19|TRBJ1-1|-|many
TGTGCCAGTAGGAGTCCCATGGGACTCTGGGCGGACACTGAAGCTTTCTTT
CASRSPMGLWADTEAFF
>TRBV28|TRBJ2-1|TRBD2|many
TGTGCCAGCAGTCTAAGACTAGCTGGCGGTCATAGTGAGTTCTTC
CASSLRLAGGHSEFF
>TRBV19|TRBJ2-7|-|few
TGTGCCAGTACTCCCCGAACAGGGACGAGAAGTACGAAGCATTCTCCTAGTTACGAGCAGTACTTC
CASTPRTGTRSTKHSPSYEQYF
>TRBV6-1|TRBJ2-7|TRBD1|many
TGTGCCAGCAGTGGGACAGGAGAAAACCGTGGACTTCCCTACGAGCAGTACTTC
CASSGTGENRGLPYEQYF
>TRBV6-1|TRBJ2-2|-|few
TGTGCCAGCAGTCTCCCGGGGAACCCAACCGGGGAGCTGTTTTTT
CASSLPGNPTGELFF
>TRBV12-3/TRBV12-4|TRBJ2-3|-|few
TGTGCCAGCGCGATGTTAGCGATCGGCACAGATACGCAGTATTTT
CASAMLAIGTDTQYF
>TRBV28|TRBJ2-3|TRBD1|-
TGTGCCAGCTCAGGGGGCTTGGTCACAGATACGCAGTATTTT
CASSGGLVTDTQYF
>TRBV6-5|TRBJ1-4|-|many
TGTGCCAGCAGTTACCAAGAAAAACTGTTTTTT
CASSYQEKLFF
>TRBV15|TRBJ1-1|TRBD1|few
TGTGCCACCAGCAGAGAAACACAGGGGGACACTGAAGCTTTCTTT
CATSRETQGDTEAFF
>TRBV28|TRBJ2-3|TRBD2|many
TGCGCCAGCAGCCCCCGGGACTACACAGATACGCAGTATTTT
CASSPRDYTDTQYF
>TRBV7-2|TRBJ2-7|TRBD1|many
TGTGCCAGCAGCAAGGACAGGGGGCCTTACGAGCAGTACTTC
CASSKDRGPYEQYF
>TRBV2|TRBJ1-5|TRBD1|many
TGTGCCAGCGTCAGGACAGGGGGAAGCAATCAGCCCCAGCATTTT
CASVRTGGSNQPQHF
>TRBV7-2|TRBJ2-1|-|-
TGTGCCAGCAGCTTAGCGGGCAGGGTCATCTTC
CASSLAGRVIF
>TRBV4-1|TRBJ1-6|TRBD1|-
TGCGCCAGCAGCCGCTTTCCGGGACAGGGGAAGGATTCACCCCTCCACTTT
CASSRFPGQGKDSPLHF
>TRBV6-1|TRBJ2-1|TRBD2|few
TGTGCCAGCAGTCCTCGGACTAGCGGTTACAATGAGCAGTTCTTC
CASSPRTSGYNEQFF
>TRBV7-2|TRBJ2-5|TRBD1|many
TGTGCCAGCAGCTTCAACAGGGGGCCGGAGACCCAGTACTTC
CASSFNRGPETQYF
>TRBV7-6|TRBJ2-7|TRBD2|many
TGTGCCAGCAGCTTAGAGGCGGGGGGCCCCTACGAGCAGTACTTC
CASSLEAGGPYEQYF
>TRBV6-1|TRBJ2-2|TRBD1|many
TGTGCCAGCTGTAGACAGGGGCAGTACACCGGGGAGCTGTTTTTT
CASCRQGQYTGELFF
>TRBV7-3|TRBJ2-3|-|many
TGTGCCAGCAGCTTATTCCAAGACACAGATACGCAGTATTTT
CASSLFQDTDTQYF
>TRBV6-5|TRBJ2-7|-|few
TGTGCCAGCAGTTATAGTGGAAACCGAGCAGGCTACGAGCAGTACTTC
CASSYSGNRAGYEQYF
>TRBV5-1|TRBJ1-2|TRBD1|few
TGCGCCAGCAGCTCGCGACAGGGGCTGAGTGAAAGCTACACCTTC
CASSSRQGLSESYTF
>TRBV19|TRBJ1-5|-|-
TGTGCCAGTAGTACCCAGCCCGGGGGGATTAGCAATCAGCCCCAGCATTTT
CASSTQPGGISNQPQHF
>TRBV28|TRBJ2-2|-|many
TGTGCCAGCAGTTTTGGGGTTTTGACCCAAAGCCTGTATACCGGGGAGCTGTTTTTT
CASSFGVLTQSLYTGELFF
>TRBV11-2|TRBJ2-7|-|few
TGTGCCAGCAGCCCAGGGCAGGTTAGTGAGCAGTACTTC
CASSPGQVSEQYF
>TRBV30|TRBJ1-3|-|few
TGTGCCTGGAGTGTAAAGGGATCTGGAAACACCATATATTTT
CAWSVKGSGNTIYF
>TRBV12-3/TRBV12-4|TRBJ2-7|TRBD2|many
TGTGCCAGTGAAAAAGGGACTAGCGGGGCCTACGAGCAGTACTTC
CASEKGTSGAYEQYF
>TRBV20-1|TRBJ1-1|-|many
TGCAGTGCTAGGCCAGGCGGGAACACTGAAGCTTTCTTT
CSARPGGNTEAFF
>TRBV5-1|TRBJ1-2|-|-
TGCGCCAGCAACACTACTCCGAGGGGAGCGGGGGGCTACACCTTC
CASNTTPRGAGGYTF
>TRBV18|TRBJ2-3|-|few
TGTGCCAGCTCACCGGCCGGCACAGATACGCAGTATTTT
CASSPAGTDTQYF
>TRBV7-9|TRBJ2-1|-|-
TGTGCCAGCAGCCCAGCCAGGCATAACAATGAGCAGTTCTTC
CASSPARHNNEQFF
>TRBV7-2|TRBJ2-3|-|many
TGTGCCAGCAGCCCAGGGAGCAGCACAGATACGCAGTATTTT
CASSPGSSTDTQYF
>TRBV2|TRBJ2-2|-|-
TGTGCCAGCAGTGCAAGGATGGCCGGGGAGCTGTTTTTT
CASSARMAGELFF
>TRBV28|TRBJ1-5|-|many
TGTGCCAGCAGGGAAGGGACCACGCCCCAGCATTTT
CASREGTTPQHF
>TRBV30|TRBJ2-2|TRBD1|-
TGTGCCTGGAGTCAAGGGGGCGGCTCGAGGGAGCTGTTTTTT
CAWSQGGGSRELFF
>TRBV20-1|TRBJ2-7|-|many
TGCAGTGCTAGGTCGCCGGGTTCGTACGAGCAGTACTTC
CSARSPGSYEQYF
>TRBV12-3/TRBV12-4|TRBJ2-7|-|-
TGTGCCAGCAGTTTATTTCGGGCGGGATACGGGGAGCAGTACTTC
CASSLFRAGYGEQYF
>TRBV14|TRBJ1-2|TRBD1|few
TGTGCCAGCAGCCAAGATCTGGAGACAGGGGCCGCCAACTACACCTTC
CASSQDLETGAANYTF
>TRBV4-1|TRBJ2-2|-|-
TGCGCCAGCAGCCACCATTTCAGGGCGAGTAGGCAAAAGAGAACTACCGGGGAGCTGTTTTTT
CASSHHFRASRQKRTTGELFF
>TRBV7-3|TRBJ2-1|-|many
TGTGCCAGCAGCTCCGCGGCTGATGAGCAGTTCTTC
CASSSAADEQFF
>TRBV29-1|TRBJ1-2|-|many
TGCAGCGTTGAGGGCAGCTATGGCTACACCTTC
CSVEGSYGYTF
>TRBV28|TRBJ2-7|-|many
TGTGCCAGCAGTTTGTGGTCTTCAGTTCCCTACGAGCAGTACTTC
CASSLWSSVPYEQYF
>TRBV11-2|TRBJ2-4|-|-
TGTGCCAGCAGCGTACCAGGCTTGGCCAAAAACATTCAGTACTTC
CASSVPGLAKNIQYF
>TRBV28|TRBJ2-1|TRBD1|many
TGTGCCAGCAGTTCCAACAGGGGAGCGAATGAGCAGTTCTTC
CASSSNRGANEQFF
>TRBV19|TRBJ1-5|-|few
TGTGCCAGTAGTATGCGTAGCGAGTGGAGCAATCAGCCCCAGCATTTT
CASSMRSEWSNQPQHF
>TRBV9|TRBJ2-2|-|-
TGTGCCAGCAGCGTGAAAAGGGACACCGGGGAGCTGTTTTTT
CASSVKRDTGELFF
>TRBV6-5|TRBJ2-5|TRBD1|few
TGTGCCAGCAGTTCGAAGACAGGGCCCGTGACCCAGTACTTC
CASSSKTGPVTQYF
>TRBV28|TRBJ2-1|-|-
TGTGCCAGCTATCGGGCTAGCTCCCATGTAGGCAATGAGCAGTTCTTC
CASYRASSHVGNEQFF
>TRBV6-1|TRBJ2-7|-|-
TGTGCCAGCCATAGGGCAGGGCTGGACCACGAGCAGTACTTC
CASHRAGLDHEQYF
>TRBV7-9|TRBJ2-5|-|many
TGTGCCAGCAGCTTACCAGGGACCCAGTACTTC
CASSLPGTQYF
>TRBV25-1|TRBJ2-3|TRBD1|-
TGTGCCAGCAGGCAGCCCGGGACAGGGGGCGGCACAGATACGCAGTATTTT
CASRQPGTGGGTDTQYF
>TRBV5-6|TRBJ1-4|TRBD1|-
TGTGCCAGCAGCCGGACAGGGTATCAACTATATGAAAAACTGTTTTTT
CASSRTGYQLYEKLFF
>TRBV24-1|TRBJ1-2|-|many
TGTGCCACCAGTGAATCGTCGCGGCAGGGGTGGGACTATGGCTACACCTTC
CATSESSRQGWDYGYTF
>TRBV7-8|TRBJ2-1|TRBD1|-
TGTGCCAGCAGCCGGGACAGGGGGGGCGATGAGCAGTTCTTC
CASSRDRGGDEQFF